This TCR beta chain was identified during a study of T cell repertoires in cytomegalovirus infection. Note on this clonotype: Its target is unknown.

Per germline, CDR1 WSHSY and CDR2 SAAADI. The CDR3 has 11 amino acids. Trimming pared 4 bases from V and 5 bases from J, leaving 5 bases between. TCRdb re-called the reads through MiXCR, storing one row per CDR3 protein. Counted here are nearly 70,000 distinct CDR3 sequences, approximately 22% occurring once; the ten biggest clones make up around 77%. The sample consisted of PBMCs, sequenced either directly or after in vitro stimulation (not recorded which). The sequence derives from a human donor in good health (CMV status not recorded). Some clones in this sample may be carry-over from other donors' samples. V and J are TRBV10-2 and TRBJ1-1; weak D call: TRBD1 (5 bases). CDR3 protein: CASSGGTEAFF. The CDR3 nucleotides read TGCGCCAGCAGTGGGGGGACTGAAGCTTTCTTT.